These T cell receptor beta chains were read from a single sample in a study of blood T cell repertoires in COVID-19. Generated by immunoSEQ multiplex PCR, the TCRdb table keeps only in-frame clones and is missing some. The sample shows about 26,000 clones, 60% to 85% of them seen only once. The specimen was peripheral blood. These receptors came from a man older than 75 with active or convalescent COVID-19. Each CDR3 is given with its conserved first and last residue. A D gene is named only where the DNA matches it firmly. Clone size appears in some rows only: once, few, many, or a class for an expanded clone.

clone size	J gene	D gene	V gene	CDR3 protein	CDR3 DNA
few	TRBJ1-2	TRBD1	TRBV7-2	CASSLMGGQGLNGYTF	TGTGCCAGCAGCCTTATGGGCGGACAGGGGTTAAATGGCTACACCTTC
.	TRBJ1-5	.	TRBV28	CASSLRSRDQPQHF	TGTGCCAGCAGTTTAAGGTCACGGGATCAGCCCCAGCATTTT
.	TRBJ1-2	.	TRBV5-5	CASSKRVSDNYGYTF	TGTGCCAGCAGCAAACGGGTCTCCGATAACTATGGCTACACCTTC
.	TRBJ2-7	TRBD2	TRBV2	CASSPRLAGSYEQYF	TGTGCCAGCAGTCCCCGGCTAGCGGGTTCTTACGAGCAGTACTTC
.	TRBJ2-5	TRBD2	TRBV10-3	CAISEPIAGGLVETQYF	TGTGCCATCAGTGAGCCTATAGCGGGGGGGTTAGTAGAGACCCAGTACTTC
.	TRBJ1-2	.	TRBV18	CASSPPGLSYGYTF	TGTGCCAGCTCACCGCCAGGGCTCAGCTATGGCTACACCTTC
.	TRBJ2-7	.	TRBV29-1	CSVGLDSYEQYF	TGCAGCGTTGGACTGGACTCTTACGAGCAGTACTTC
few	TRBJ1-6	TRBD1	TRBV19	CASRTGTGALYDSPLHF	TGTGCCAGTAGGACCGGGACAGGGGCTTTATATGATTCACCCCTCCACTTT
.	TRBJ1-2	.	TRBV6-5	CASSRGPIGAYGYTF	TGTGCCAGCAGTCGTGGGCCCATAGGGGCCTATGGCTACACCTTC
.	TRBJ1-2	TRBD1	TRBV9	CASNGGTASRGYTF	TGTGCCAGCAATGGGGGGACAGCATCTCGGGGCTACACCTTC
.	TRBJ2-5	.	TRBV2	CASGGGPVETQYF	TGTGCCAGCGGAGGTGGGCCGGTCGAGACCCAGTACTTC
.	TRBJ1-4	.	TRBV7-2	CASSLVPRSYEKLFF	TGTGCCAGCAGCTTAGTCCCCCGGAGCTATGAAAAACTGTTTTTT
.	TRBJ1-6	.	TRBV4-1	CASSHPTGIRSPLHF	TGCGCCAGCAGCCACCCAACAGGGATACGGTCACCCCTCCACTTT
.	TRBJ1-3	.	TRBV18	CASSDTSGNTIYF	TGTGCCAGCTCAGACACCTCTGGAAACACCATATATTTT
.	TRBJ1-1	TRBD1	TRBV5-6	CASSGRQGRTEAFF	TGTGCCAGCAGCGGGAGACAGGGTCGGACTGAAGCTTTCTTT
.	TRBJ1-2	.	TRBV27	CASSLRGATGYTF	TGTGCCAGCAGTTTACGGGGGGCTACGGGCTACACCTTC
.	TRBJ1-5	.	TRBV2	CASKDWGSNQPQHF	TGTGCCAGCAAGGACTGGGGTAGCAATCAGCCCCAGCATTTT
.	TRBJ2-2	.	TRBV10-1	CASSLDTGELFF	TGCGCCTCTAGCCTGGACACCGGGGAGCTGTTTTTT
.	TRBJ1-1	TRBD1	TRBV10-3	CAISRQGSEAFF	TGTGCCATCAGTCGACAGGGAAGTGAAGCTTTCTTT
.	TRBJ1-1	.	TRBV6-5	CASSYSRTGKNTEAFF	TGTGCCAGCAGTTACTCAAGGACGGGGAAGAACACTGAAGCTTTCTTT
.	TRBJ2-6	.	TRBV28	CASTFTAGANVLTF	TGTGCCAGCACCTTTACAGCTGGGGCCAACGTCCTGACTTTC
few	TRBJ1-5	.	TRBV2	CASRTEGGLSNQPQHF	TGTGCCAGCAGAACGGAGGGTGGGCTAAGCAATCAGCCCCAGCATTTT
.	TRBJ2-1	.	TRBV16	CASSQSVSEQFF	TGTGCCAGCAGCCAATCTGTTTCAGAGCAGTTCTTC
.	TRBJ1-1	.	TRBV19	CASSISAGATEAFF	TGTGCCAGTAGTATATCTGCTGGGGCCACTGAAGCTTTCTTT
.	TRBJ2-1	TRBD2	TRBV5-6	CASSPAGVKVQFF	TGTGCCAGCAGCCCGGCGGGAGTCAAGGTGCAGTTCTTC
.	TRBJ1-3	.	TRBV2	CASSRDGSGNTIYF	TGTGCCAGCTCGCGGGACGGTTCTGGAAACACCATATATTTT
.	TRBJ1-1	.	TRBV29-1	CSVEDDRKNTEAFF	TGCAGCGTTGAAGATGACAGGAAGAACACTGAAGCTTTCTTT
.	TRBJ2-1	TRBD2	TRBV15	CATSGGTSGYNEQFF	TGTGCCACCAGCGGAGGGACTAGCGGTTACAATGAGCAGTTCTTC
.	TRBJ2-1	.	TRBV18	CASSPGYRENEQFF	TGTGCCAGCTCACCGGGGTACAGGGAGAATGAGCAGTTCTTC
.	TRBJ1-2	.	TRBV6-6	CASSYDGGFGYTF	TGTGCCAGCAGTTACGATGGGGGGTTTGGCTACACCTTC
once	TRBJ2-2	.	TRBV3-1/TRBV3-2	CASSLRRTANTGELFF	TGTGCCAGCAGCCTAAGGCGGACAGCGAACACCGGGGAGCTGTTTTTT
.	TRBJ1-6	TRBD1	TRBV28	CASSLGTVYNSPLHF	TGTGCCAGCAGTTTAGGGACAGTCTATAATTCACCCCTCCACTTT
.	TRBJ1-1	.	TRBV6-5	CASSYSTAYTEAFF	TGTGCCAGCAGTTACTCGACAGCCTACACTGAAGCTTTCTTT
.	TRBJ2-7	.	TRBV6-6	CASRMAFRGASYEQYF	TGTGCCAGCAGGATGGCGTTCAGGGGCGCATCCTACGAGCAGTACTTC
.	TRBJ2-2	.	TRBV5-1	CASGTGRNTGELFF	TGCGCCAGCGGAACAGGGAGGAACACCGGGGAGCTGTTTTTT
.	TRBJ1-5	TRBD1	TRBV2	CASRVTGVDQPQHF	TGTGCCAGCAGGGTGACAGGGGTGGATCAGCCCCAGCATTTT
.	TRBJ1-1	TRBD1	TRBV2	CASSVQGRDTEAFF	TGTGCCAGCAGTGTACAGGGGCGGGATACTGAAGCTTTCTTT
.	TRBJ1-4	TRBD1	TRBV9	CASSGPGTGVKLFF	TGTGCCAGCAGCGGACCCGGGACAGGGGTTAAACTGTTTTTT
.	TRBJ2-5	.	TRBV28	CASSSSPYRTEKQETQYF	TGTGCCAGCAGTTCCTCCCCCTACCGGACAGAAAAACAAGAGACCCAGTACTTC
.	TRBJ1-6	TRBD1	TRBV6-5	CASSYDRGTNSPLHF	TGTGCCAGCAGTTACGACAGGGGGACTAATTCACCCCTCCACTTT
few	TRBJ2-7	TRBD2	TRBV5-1	CARSVGGAYEQYF	TGCGCCCGCAGCGTGGGGGGGGCCTACGAGCAGTACTTC
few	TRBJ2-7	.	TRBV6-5	CASSYGHEQYF	TGTGCCAGCAGTTACGGGCACGAGCAGTACTTC
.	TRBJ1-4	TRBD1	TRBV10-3	CAIRRTGEGEKLFF	TGTGCCATCAGGAGGACAGGGGAGGGTGAAAAACTGTTTTTT
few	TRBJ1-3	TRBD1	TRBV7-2	CASSLGQGAGNTIYF	TGTGCCAGCAGCTTAGGACAGGGAGCTGGAAACACCATATATTTT
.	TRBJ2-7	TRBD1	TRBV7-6	CASSLRAGTGISYEQYF	TGTGCCAGCAGCTTAAGGGCCGGGACAGGAATATCTTACGAGCAGTACTTC
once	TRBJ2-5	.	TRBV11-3	CASSLGSRGGETQYF	TGTGCCAGCAGCTTGGGTTCTAGGGGTGGCGAGACCCAGTACTTC
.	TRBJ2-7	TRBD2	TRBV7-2	CASSLVATSGYEQYF	TGTGCCAGCAGCTTAGTCGCGACTAGCGGCTACGAGCAGTACTTC
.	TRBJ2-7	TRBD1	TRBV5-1	CASSHGTGGVYEQYF	TGCGCCAGCAGCCACGGGACAGGGGGCGTCTACGAGCAGTACTTC